A single sample gave rise to the 9 T cell receptor beta chains below, sequenced in a study of shared clonotypes between healthy human individuals. The method was immunoSEQ multiplex PCR; TCRdb's version includes in-frame clones alone and lacks a portion of them. The repertoire holds approximately 460,000 clones, roughly three quarters seen once, with around 11% in the top ten. Material: PBMCs. The receptors come from a middle-aged woman in good health. Some clones in this sample may be carry-over from other donors' samples.

As for this clone: A much larger clonotype is one base distant, so this may be a read error. This chain uses TRBV11-2 with TRBJ2-1; TRBD2 matches at 11 bases. Germline lookup yields CDR1 SGHAT and CDR2 FQNNGV. The CDR3 consists of 15 residues. The CDR3 loop is CASSLETSGIGGQLF. The CDR3 DNA is TGTGCCAGCAGCTTAGAGACTAGCGGGATCGGGGGTCAGCTCTTC.

This chain's CDR3 is CSVGLAHEQYF. CDR3 nucleotides: TGCAGCGTTGGACTAGCCCACGAGCAGTACTTC. The V call is TRBV29-1, the J call TRBJ2-7, with 7 bases that match TRBD2. V lost 4 bases to trimming and J lost 5 bases; unmatched junction nucleotides: 2. In germline, CDR1 is SQVTM, CDR2 ANQGSEA. The CDR3 totals 11 residues.

The rearrangement joins TRBV27 to TRBJ1-2, with 7 bases aligning to TRBD1. V shed 6 bases, J shed 1 base, and the junction held 8 bases outside the gene matches. The CDR3 runs 15 residues. Germline values: CDR1 MNHEY, CDR2 SMNVEV (reference sequence). The CDR3 sequence is CASSSRDRYNYGYTF. CDR3 in DNA: TGTGCCAGCAGCTCAAGGGACAGATATAACTATGGCTACACCTTC.

With regard to this clone: Only one base separates this from a far larger clonotype, so it likely reflects a read error. This sample includes further DNA sequences coding for the same CDR3. V gene TRBV11-2 combines with J gene TRBJ2-7; no firm D call. Deletions cut 5 bases from V and 1 base from J, with 15 bases between. This CDR3 has 15 residues. Germline CDR1 and CDR2: SGHAT and FQNNGV. The CDR3 nucleotides are TGTGCCAGCAGCCTAATATCTGGTTTATCCTACGAGCAGTACTTC. This encodes CASSLISGLSYEQYF.

J is TRBJ2-7 and V is TRBV6-1, with 7 bases identical to TRBD1. Looked up from germline, CDR1 is MNHNS and CDR2 is SASEGT. V lost 5 bases and J lost 5; bases outside the gene matches: 9. The CDR3 covers 14 residues. The CDR3 region has the DNA TGTGCCAGCAGTCCAGGGGGTCCCGGGAACGAGCAGTACTTC. Amino acids: CASSPGGPGNEQYF.

V usage is TRBV7-9 and J usage is TRBJ2-7; perhaps D is TRBD1 or TRBD2 (5 bases each). Trimming shortened V by 5 bases and J by 2 bases, and 13 bases separated the two germline ends. Germline V lookup: CDR1 SEHNR, CDR2 FQNEAQ (reference sequence). This CDR3 comprises 14 residues. The CDR3 region has the DNA TGTGCCAGCAGCCTCGGGGCAGACCCCTACGAGCAGTACTTC. It translates to CASSLGADPYEQYF.

V is TRBV5-6 and J is TRBJ1-1; 10 bases map to TRBD1. Unmatched junction bases numbered 3, after V lost 4 bases and J lost 3 bases. The length of the CDR3 is 14 residues. Germline V gene lookup returns CDR1 SGHDT and CDR2 YYEEEE. The CDR3, as DNA: TGTGCCAGCAGCCGGGGACAGGGGTACACTGAAGCTTTCTTT. Amino acids: CASSRGQGYTEAFF.

The sample holds a few counts of this clone. The chain recombines TRBV18 with TRBJ2-3; the match to TRBD2 covers 14 bases. This CDR3 comprises 17 residues. Germline V CDR1 and CDR2: KGHSH, LQKENI. V lost 1 base to trimming and J lost 5 bases; unmatched junction nucleotides: 5. The CDR3 sequence: CASSPLGTSGSGDTQYF. The CDR3 DNA is TGTGCCAGCTCACCACTCGGGACTAGCGGGAGTGGAGATACGCAGTATTTT.

The V call is TRBV7-8, the J call TRBJ1-5; D might be TRBD1 (6 bases). The CDR3 is made up of 16 amino acids. From germline, CDR1 is SGHVS and CDR2 FQNEAQ. V gave up 4 bases and J gave up 1 base, with 14 bases separating them. The CDR3: CASSSDRPGSNQPQHF. CDR3 nucleotides: TGTGCCAGCAGCTCGGACAGACCCGGGAGCAATCAGCCCCAGCATTTT.